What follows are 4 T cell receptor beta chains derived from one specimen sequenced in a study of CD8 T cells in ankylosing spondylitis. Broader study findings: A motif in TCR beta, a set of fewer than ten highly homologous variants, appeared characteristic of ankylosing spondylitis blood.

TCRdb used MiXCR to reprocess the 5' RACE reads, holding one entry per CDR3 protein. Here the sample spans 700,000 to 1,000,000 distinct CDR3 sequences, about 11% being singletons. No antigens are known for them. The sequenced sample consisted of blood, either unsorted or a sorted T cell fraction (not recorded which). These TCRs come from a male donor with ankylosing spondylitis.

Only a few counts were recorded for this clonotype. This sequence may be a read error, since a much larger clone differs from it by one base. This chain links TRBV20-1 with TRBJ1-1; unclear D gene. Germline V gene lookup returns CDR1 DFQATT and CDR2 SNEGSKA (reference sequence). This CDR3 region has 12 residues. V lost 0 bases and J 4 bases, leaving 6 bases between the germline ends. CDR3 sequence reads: CSARDPTTEAFF. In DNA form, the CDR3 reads TGCAGTGCTAGAGATCCGACCACTGAAGCTTTCTTT.

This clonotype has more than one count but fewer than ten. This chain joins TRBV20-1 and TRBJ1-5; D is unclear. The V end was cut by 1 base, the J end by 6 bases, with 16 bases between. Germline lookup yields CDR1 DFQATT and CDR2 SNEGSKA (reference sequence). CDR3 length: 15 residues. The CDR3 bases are TGCAGTGCTAGAGCCGGGAGTCGGGTCGGTCAGCCCCAGCATTTT. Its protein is CSARAGSRVGQPQHF.

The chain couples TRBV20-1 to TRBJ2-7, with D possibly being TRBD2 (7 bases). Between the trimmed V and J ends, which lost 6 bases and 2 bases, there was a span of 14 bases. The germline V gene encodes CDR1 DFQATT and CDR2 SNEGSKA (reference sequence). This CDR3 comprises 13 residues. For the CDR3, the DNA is TGCAGTGCGAGCTGGGGGGGCCCCTACGAGCAGTACTTC. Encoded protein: CSASWGGPYEQYF.

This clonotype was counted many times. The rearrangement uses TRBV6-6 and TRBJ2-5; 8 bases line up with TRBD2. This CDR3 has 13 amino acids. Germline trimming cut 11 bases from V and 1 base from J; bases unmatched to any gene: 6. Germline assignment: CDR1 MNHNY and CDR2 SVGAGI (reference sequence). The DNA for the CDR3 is TGTGCCGCCCGTACTAGCGGCCAAGAGACCCAGTACTTC. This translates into CAARTSGQETQYF.